This is a list of T cell receptor beta chains from one sample in a study of cytomegalovirus exposure and HLA in healthy donors. Repertoires were generated with immunoSEQ multiplex PCR, while TCRdb's copy carries only in-frame clones and drops some. The table includes about 200,000 clones, about 87% detected once. Sequencing was performed on PBMCs. These receptors were obtained from a woman between 18 and 29 years old in good health and CMV-seronegative. CDR3s leave out the opening cysteine and the closing phenylalanine or tryptophan. D genes are given only for firm matches.

j_call	d_call	v_call	cdr3_aa
TRBJ1-2	.	TRBV11-2	ASSPGYGYT
TRBJ2-5	TRBD2	TRBV28	ASSLSGGGYETQY
TRBJ1-1	TRBD1	TRBV5-1	ASSSTGLNTEAF
TRBJ1-4	.	TRBV5-6	ASKAGETNEKLF
TRBJ1-1	TRBD1	TRBV30	AWSLLPGQGAQNTEAF
TRBJ2-7	TRBD2	TRBV11-1	ASSPYPTSGYEQY
TRBJ1-1	.	TRBV28	ASSANSGAF
TRBJ2-1	.	TRBV9	ASSFGLSSYNEQF
.	.	TRBV4-1	ASSLVGVAFDEQY
TRBJ2-5	TRBD2	TRBV7-2	ASSLSRDRGGETQY
TRBJ2-2	TRBD1	TRBV19	ASSTIQGTGELF
TRBJ2-7	TRBD1	TRBV5-8	ASSLAGTGVGEQY
TRBJ1-1	.	TRBV7-8	ASSRTPGTTNTEAF
TRBJ1-1	.	TRBV28	ASNLDRLNTEAF
TRBJ1-1	.	TRBV2	ASSEARELPEAF
TRBJ2-5	TRBD1	TRBV4-1	ASSPQGVQETQY
TRBJ2-7	TRBD1	TRBV6-4	ASTRIDDRGDPYEQY
TRBJ2-7	.	TRBV18	ASSPNRGFHEQY
TRBJ2-3	TRBD2	TRBV7-9	ASSLGSGRNTDTQY
TRBJ2-1	.	TRBV27	ASSPNLSNEQF